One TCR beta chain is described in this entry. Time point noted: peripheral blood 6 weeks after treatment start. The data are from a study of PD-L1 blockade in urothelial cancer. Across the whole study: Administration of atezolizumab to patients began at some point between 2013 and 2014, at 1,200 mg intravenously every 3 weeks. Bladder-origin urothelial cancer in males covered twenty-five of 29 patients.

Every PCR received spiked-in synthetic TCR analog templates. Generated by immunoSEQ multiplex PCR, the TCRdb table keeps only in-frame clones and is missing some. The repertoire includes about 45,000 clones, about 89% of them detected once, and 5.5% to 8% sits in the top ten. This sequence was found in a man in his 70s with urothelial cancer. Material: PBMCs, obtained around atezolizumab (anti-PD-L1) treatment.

The CDR3 sequence: CASSFSGSSYEQYF. The CDR3 nucleotides read TGTGCCAGCAGCTTTAGCGGGAGCTCCTACGAGCAGTACTTC. This chain links TRBV13 with TRBJ2-7; 9 bases match TRBD2. Germline V gene data show CDR1 as PRHDT and CDR2 as FYEKMQ (reference sequence). The V and J ends lost 3 bases and 0 bases, in that order; junction bases with no gene match: 0. This CDR3 comprises 14 residues.